This TCR beta chain was documented in a study of blood T cell repertoires in COVID-19. Across the whole study: The analysed material was cDNA or gDNA that came from T cells, B-cell-depleted T cells, or PBMCs.

TCRdb keeps only in-frame clones here, not all; method: immunoSEQ multiplex PCR. The sample holds some 100,000 clones, about 80% seen once. CDR1 and CDR2 (germline): MNHNS, SASEGT. The CDR3 spans 15 residues. Trimming cost V 0 bases and J 4 bases, with 13 bases left between them. The sample was peripheral blood. The sequence came from a human donor in a cohort sampled during active COVID-19. The rearrangement uses TRBV6-1 and TRBJ2-7; the D gene is possibly TRBD1 (5 bases). The chain's CDR3 is CASSEAPPGPYEQYF. The CDR3 region has the DNA TGTGCCAGCAGTGAAGCCCCCCCAGGGCCGTACGAGCAGTACTTC.